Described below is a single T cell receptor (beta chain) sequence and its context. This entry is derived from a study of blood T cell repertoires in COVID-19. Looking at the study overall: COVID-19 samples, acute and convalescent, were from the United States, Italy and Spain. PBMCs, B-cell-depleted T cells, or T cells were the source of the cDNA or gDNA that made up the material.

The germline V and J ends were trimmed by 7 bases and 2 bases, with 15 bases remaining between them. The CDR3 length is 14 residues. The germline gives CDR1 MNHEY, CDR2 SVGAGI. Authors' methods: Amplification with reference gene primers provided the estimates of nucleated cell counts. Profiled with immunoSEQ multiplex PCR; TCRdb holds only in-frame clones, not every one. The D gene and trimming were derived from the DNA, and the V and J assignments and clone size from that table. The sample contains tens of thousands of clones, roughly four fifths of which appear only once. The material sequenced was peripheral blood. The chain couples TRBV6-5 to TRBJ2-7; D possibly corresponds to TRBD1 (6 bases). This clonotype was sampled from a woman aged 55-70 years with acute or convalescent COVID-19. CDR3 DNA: TGTGCCAGCACTCCTACGGACAGCACCTACGAGCAGTACTTC. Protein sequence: CASTPTDSTYEQYF.